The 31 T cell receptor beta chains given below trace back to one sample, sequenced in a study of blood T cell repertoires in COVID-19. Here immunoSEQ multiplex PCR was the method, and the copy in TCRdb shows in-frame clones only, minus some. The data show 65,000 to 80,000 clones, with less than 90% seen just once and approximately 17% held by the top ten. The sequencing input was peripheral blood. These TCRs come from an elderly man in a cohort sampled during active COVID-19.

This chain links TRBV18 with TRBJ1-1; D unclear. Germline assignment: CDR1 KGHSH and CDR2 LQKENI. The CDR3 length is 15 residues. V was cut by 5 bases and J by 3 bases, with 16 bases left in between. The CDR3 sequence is CASSFLRGGDTEAFF. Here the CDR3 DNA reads TGTGCCAGCTCATTCCTTCGGGGTGGTGACACTGAAGCTTTCTTT.

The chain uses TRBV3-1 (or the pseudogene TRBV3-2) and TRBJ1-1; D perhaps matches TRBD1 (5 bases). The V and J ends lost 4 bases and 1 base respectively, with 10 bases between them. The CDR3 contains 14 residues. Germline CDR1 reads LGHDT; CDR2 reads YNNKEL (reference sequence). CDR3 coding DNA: TGTGCCAGCAGCCTCTACGACAGGAACACTGAAGCTTTCTTT. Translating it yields CASSLYDRNTEAFF.

The CDR3 here is CASSISNSGANVLTF. The CDR3 DNA is TGTGCCAGTAGTATATCCAACTCTGGGGCCAACGTCCTGACTTTC. This chain uses TRBV19 with TRBJ2-6; D gene unclear. Trimming shortened V by 2 bases and J by 0 bases, and 5 bases separated the two germline ends. The CDR3 extends over 15 amino acids. Germline V gives CDR1 LNHDA, CDR2 SQIVND (reference sequence). Supplemented by reference TRBV19 and TRBJ2-6, the full variable domain reads DGGITQSPKYLFRKEGQNVTLSCEQNLNHDAMYWYRQDPGQGLRLIYYSQIVNDFQKGDIAEGYSVSREKKESFPLTVTSAQKNPTAFYLCASSISNSGANVLTFGAGSRLTVL.

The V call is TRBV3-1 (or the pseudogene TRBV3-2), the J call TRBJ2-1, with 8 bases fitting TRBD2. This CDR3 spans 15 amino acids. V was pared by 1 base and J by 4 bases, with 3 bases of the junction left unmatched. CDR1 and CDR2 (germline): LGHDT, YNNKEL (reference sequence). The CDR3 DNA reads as TGTGCCAGCAGCCAAGCGGGGGGGCTGTACAATGAGCAGTTCTTC. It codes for CASSQAGGLYNEQFF.

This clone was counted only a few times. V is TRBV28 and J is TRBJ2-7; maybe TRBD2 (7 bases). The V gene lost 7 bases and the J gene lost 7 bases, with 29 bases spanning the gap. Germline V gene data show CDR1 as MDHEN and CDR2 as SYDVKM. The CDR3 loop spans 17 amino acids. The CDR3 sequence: CASTPRGGPNLPGEQYV. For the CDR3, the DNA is TGTGCCAGCACCCCAAGGGGGGGACCCAACCTGCCGGGAGAGCAGTACGTC.

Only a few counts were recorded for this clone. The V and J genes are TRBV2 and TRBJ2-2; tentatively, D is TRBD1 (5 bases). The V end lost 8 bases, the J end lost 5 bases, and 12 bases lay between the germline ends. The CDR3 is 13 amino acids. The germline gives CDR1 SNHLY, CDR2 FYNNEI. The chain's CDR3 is CASVPGMTGELFF. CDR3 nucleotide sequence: TGTGCCAGCGTGCCAGGGATGACCGGGGAGCTGTTTTTT.

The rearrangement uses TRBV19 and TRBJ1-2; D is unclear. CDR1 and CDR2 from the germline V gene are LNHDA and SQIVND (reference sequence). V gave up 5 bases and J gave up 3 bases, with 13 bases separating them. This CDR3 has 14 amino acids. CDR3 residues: CASSPRDGDYGYTF. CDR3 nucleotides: TGTGCCAGTAGTCCTCGAGACGGGGACTATGGCTACACCTTC.

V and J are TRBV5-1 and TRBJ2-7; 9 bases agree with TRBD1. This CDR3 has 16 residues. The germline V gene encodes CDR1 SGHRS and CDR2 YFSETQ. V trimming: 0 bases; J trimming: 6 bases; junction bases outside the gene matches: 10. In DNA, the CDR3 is TGCGCCAGCAGCTTGGGGGGTGGGACAGGGCTGACCGAGCAGTACGTC. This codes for CASSLGGGTGLTEQYV.

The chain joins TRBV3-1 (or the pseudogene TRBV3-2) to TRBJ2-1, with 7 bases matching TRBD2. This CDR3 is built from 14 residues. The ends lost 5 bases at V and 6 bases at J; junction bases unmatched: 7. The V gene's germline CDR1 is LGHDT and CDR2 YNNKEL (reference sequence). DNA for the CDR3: TGTGCCAGCAGCATCCAGACTAGCTTCAATGAGCAGTTCTTC. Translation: CASSIQTSFNEQFF.

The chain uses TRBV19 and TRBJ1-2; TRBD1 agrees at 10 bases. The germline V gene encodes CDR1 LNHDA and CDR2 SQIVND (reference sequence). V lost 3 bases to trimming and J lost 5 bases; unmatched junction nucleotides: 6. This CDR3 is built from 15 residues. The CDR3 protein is CASSMRQGAGYGYTF. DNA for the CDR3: TGTGCCAGTAGTATGAGACAGGGGGCAGGGTATGGCTACACCTTC. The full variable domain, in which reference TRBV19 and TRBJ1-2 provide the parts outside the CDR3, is DGGITQSPKYLFRKEGQNVTLSCEQNLNHDAMYWYRQDPGQGLRLIYYSQIVNDFQKGDIAEGYSVSREKKESFPLTVTSAQKNPTAFYLCASSMRQGAGYGYTFGSGTRLTVV.

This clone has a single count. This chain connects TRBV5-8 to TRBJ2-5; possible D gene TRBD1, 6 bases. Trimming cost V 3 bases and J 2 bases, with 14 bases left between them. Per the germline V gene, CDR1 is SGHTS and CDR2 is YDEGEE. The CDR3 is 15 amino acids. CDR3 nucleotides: TGTGCCAGCAGCTCCGGGACAAACGAACAAGAGACCCAGTACTTC. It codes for CASSSGTNEQETQYF.

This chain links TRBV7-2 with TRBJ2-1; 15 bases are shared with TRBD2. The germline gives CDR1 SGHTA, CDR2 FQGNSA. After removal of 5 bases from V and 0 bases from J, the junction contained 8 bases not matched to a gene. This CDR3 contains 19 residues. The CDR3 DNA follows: TGTGCCAGCAGCCCCCGGACTAGCGGGGGGGCCTTCTCCTACAATGAGCAGTTCTTC. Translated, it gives CASSPRTSGGAFSYNEQFF.

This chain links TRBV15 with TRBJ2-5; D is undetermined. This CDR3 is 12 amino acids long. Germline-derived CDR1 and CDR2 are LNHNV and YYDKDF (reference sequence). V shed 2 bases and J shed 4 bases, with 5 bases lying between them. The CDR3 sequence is CATSRTGETQYF. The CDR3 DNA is TGTGCCACCAGCAGAACCGGAGAGACCCAGTACTTC.

The CDR3 nucleotides are TGCGCCAGCAGCTTGGAGGCAGGGAAAGAGACCCAGTACTTC. Amino acid sequence: CASSLEAGKETQYF. The chain joins TRBV5-1 to TRBJ2-5, with D maybe TRBD1 (5 bases). V shed 0 bases and J shed 3 bases, with 9 bases lying between them. CDR3 length equals 14 residues. Germline V CDR1 and CDR2: SGHRS, YFSETQ. Full variable domain (outside the CDR3, taken from reference TRBV5-1 and TRBJ2-5): KAGVTQTPRYLIKTRGQQVTLSCSPISGHRSVSWYQQTPGQGLQFLFEYFSETQRNKGNFPGRFSGRQFSNSRSEMNVSTLELGDSALYLCASSLEAGKETQYFGPGTRLLVL.

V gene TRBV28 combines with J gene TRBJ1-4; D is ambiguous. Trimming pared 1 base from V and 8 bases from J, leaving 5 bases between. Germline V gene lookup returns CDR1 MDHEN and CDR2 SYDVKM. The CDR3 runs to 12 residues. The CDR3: CASSLLREKLFF. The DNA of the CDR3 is TGTGCCAGCAGTTTATTGAGAGAAAAACTGTTTTTT.

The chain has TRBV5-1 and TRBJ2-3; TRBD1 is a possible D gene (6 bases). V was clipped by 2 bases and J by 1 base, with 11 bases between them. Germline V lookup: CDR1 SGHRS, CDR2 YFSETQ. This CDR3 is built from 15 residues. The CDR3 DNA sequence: TGCGCCAGCAGCTTTCAGGGGTCGGGCACAGATACGCAGTATTTT. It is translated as CASSFQGSGTDTQYF.

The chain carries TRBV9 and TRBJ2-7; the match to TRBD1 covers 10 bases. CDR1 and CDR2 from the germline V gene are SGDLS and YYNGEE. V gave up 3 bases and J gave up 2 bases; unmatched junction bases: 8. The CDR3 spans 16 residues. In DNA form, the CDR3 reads TGTGCCAGCAGCGACGACAGGGGGCCCCACACCTACGAGCAGTACTTC. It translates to CASSDDRGPHTYEQYF.

This CDR3 reads CASSYLAGATTDTQYF. The CDR3 nucleotides read TGTGCCAGCAGTTACCTAGCGGGGGCCACCACAGATACGCAGTATTTT. This chain connects TRBV6-2 or TRBV6-3 to TRBJ2-3, with 10 bases fitting TRBD2. This CDR3 spans 16 amino acids. Germline assignment: CDR1 MNHEY and CDR2 SVGEGT. V lost 2 bases and J lost 2; bases outside the gene matches: 4.

As DNA, the CDR3 is TGCGCCAGCAGCGTTGACAGGGGAAAGGACTCACCCCTCCACTTT. This sequence encodes CASSVDRGKDSPLHF. V usage is TRBV5-1 and J usage is TRBJ1-6; 8 bases agree with TRBD1. The V gene end was trimmed by 4 bases and the J gene end by 10 bases; junction bases not matched to a gene: 10. Per germline, CDR1 SGHRS and CDR2 YFSETQ. This CDR3 has 15 amino acids.

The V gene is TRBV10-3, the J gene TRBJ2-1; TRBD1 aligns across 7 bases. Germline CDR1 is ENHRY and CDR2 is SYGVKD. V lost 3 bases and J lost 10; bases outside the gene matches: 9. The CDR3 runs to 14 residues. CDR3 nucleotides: TGTGCCATCAGTGAATATAATACAGGGGACGAGCAGTTCTTC. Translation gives CAISEYNTGDEQFF.

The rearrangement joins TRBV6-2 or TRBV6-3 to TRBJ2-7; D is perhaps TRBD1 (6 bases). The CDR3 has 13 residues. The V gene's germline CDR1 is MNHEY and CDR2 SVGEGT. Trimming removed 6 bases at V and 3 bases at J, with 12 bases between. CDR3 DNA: TGTGCCAGCAGCACTGGACAGTACTACGAGCAGTACGTC. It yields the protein CASSTGQYYEQYV.

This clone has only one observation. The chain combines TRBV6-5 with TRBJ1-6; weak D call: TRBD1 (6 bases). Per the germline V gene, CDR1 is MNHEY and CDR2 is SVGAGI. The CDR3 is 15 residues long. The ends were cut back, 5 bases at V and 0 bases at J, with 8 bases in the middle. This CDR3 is CASSTGISYNSPLHF. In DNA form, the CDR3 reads TGTGCCAGCAGTACAGGGATCTCCTATAATTCACCCCTCCACTTT.

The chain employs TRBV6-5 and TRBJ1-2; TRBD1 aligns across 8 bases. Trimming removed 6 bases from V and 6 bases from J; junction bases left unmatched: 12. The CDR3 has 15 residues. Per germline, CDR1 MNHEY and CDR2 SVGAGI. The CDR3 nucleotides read TGTGCCAGCAGGGCCCTCCCAGGGGGCTTCAATGGCTACACCTTC. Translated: CASRALPGGFNGYTF.

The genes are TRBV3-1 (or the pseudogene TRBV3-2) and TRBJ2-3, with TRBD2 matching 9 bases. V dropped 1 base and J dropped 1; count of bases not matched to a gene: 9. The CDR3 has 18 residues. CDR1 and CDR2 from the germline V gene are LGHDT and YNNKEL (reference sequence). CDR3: CASSQASRLAAGTDTQYF. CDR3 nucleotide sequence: TGTGCCAGCAGCCAAGCTTCGCGACTAGCGGCGGGCACAGATACGCAGTATTTT.

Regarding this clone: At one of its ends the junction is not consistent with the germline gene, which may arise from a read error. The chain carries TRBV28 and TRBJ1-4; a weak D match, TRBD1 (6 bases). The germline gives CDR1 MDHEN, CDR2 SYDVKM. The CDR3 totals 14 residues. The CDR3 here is CASSFGLGGWKLLF. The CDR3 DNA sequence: TGTGCCAGCAGTTTTGGCTTAGGGGGTTGGAAACTGCTTTTT.

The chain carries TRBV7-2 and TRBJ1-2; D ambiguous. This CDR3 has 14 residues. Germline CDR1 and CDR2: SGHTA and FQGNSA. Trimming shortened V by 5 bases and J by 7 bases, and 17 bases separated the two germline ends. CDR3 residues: CASSMRAMPFGYTF. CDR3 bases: TGTGCCAGCAGCATGAGGGCTATGCCCTTTGGCTACACCTTC.

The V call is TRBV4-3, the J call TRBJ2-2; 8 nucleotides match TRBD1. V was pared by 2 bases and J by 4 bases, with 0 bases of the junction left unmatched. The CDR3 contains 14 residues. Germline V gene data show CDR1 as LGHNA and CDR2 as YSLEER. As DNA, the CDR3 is TGCGCCAGCAGCCAAACAGGGGGCACCGGGGAGCTGTTTTTT. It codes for CASSQTGGTGELFF.

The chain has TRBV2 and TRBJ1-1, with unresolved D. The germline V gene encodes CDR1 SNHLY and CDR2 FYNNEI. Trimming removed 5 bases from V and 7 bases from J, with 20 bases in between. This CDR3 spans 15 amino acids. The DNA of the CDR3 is TGTGCCAGCAGTTTCAGACCCCTCTCCGAGGGTGAAGCTTTCTTT. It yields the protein CASSFRPLSEGEAFF.

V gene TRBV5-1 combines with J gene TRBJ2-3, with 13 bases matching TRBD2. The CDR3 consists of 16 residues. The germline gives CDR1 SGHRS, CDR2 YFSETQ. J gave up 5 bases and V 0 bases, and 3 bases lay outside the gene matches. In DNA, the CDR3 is TGCGCCAGCAGCTTGGGGACTAGCGGGGGTGGAGATACGCAGTATTTT. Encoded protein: CASSLGTSGGGDTQYF.

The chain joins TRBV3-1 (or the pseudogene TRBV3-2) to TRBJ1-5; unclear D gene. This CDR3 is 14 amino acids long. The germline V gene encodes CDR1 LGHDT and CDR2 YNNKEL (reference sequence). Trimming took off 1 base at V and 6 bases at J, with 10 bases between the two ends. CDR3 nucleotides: TGTGCCAGCAGCCAAGCCGGGTATGGTCAGCCCCAGCATTTT. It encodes CASSQAGYGQPQHF.

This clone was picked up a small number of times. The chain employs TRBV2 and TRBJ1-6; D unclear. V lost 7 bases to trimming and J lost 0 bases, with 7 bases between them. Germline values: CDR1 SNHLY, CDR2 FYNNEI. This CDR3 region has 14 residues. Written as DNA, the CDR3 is TGTGCCAGCATGGAGGGCTCCTATAATTCACCCCTCCACTTT. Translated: CASMEGSYNSPLHF.